This entry concerns a single T cell receptor (beta chain). The data belong to a study of blood T cell repertoires in COVID-19. Study in general: Acute-phase and convalescent COVID-19 samples originated in the United States, Italy and Spain. T cells, B-cell-depleted T cells, or PBMCs provided the cDNA or gDNA that served as material.

Looked up from germline, CDR1 is LNHDA and CDR2 is SQIVND (reference sequence). V lost 3 bases to trimming and J lost 3 bases; unmatched junction nucleotides: 4. The CDR3 consists of 15 residues. Only in-frame clones appear in the TCRdb table, and some are missing; sequencing was by immunoSEQ multiplex PCR. The sample lists 150,000 to 200,000 clones, 89% occurring once. The sequenced sample consisted of peripheral blood. This clonotype originated in a man between 18 and 35 years old who had recovered from COVID-19. V usage is TRBV19 and J usage is TRBJ1-4; 7 bases line up with TRBD1. The chain's CDR3 is CASSIRTGPNEKLFF. The CDR3 region has the DNA TGTGCCAGTAGTATCCGGACAGGACCTAATGAAAAACTGTTTTTT.